This note documents a single TCR beta chain sequence. Its antigen is unidentified. The data derive from a study of shared clonotypes between healthy human individuals. General study findings and limits: Represented diversity, genetic and exposure-history alike, was limited by few donors.

In the original analysis: ImmunoSEQ junction-only sequences lacked quality scores, so their filtering differed. Libraries were prepared by immunoSEQ multiplex PCR; TCRdb keeps only in-frame clonotypes and omits some of them. Clone size and V and J calls were adopted from that table, with D and trimming inferred from the DNA. Of approximately 460,000 clones listed, 60% to 80% are singletons. Donors were healthy HIV-negative adults without recently reported acute infections or vaccinations. The germline V gene has CDR1 SEHNR and CDR2 FQNEAQ (reference sequence). The CDR3 sequence is 14 residues long. With V trimmed by 5 bases and J by 2 bases, 4 bases remained unmatched.

The sample comprised PBMCs. The receptor's source is a woman between 40 and 50 years old in good health. Some clones in this sample may be carry-over from other donors' samples. The V and J genes are TRBV7-9 and TRBJ2-3, with 7 bases aligning to TRBD2. The CDR3 protein is CASSPGDYTDTQYF. The CDR3 DNA is TGTGCCAGCAGCCCCGGGGACTACACAGATACGCAGTATTTT.